This is a list of T cell receptor beta chains from one sample in a study of T cell repertoires in cytomegalovirus infection. TCRdb reprocessed the reads with MiXCR, giving one entry per CDR3 protein. Among 150,000 or so distinct CDR3 sequences listed, roughly 17% were seen once. Sequencing input: CD8+ T cells from PBMCs. The receptors stem from a human donor in good health (CMV status not recorded). Some clones in this sample may be carry-over from other donors' samples. Each CDR3 is given with its conserved first and last residue. Fields, in order: V gene, J gene, clone size, D gene, CDR3 DNA, CDR3 protein. The D gene is left open where the match is weak. Part of the rows lack a size; the others show once, few, many or a class for expanded clones.

>TRBV11-2|TRBJ2-1|-|-
TGTGCCAGCAGCACAGGGATGCATGAGCAGTTCTTC
CASSTGMHEQFF
>TRBV7-2|TRBJ1-2|many|TRBD1
TGTGCCAGCAGCTTAGACGGGACAGGCTATGGCTACACCTTC
CASSLDGTGYGYTF
>TRBV29-1|TRBJ1-1|few|-
TGCAGCGTTGACAGGGGAGAGACTGAAGCTTTCTTT
CSVDRGETEAFF
>TRBV7-2|TRBJ2-7|few|-
TGTGCCAGCAGCTCCCGTGGGTTTGCGGGGCTTTTCTACGAGCAGTACTTC
CASSSRGFAGLFYEQYF
>TRBV20-1|TRBJ2-7|-|TRBD2
TGCAGTGCTAGGGGCAGACTAGCGGCCTCCTACGAGCAGTACTTC
CSARGRLAASYEQYF
>TRBV7-8|TRBJ2-2|few|-
TGTGCCAGCAGCCATCAGGGATACACCGGGGAGCTGTTTTTT
CASSHQGYTGELFF
>TRBV5-4|TRBJ2-1|-|TRBD2
TGTGGGAGCGGGAGAGACAATGAGCAGTTCTTC
CGSGRDNEQFF
>TRBV7-9|TRBJ2-5|many|-
TGTGCCAGCAGCTTATACCAGGGGGGAGAGACCCAGTACTTC
CASSLYQGGETQYF
>TRBV25-1|TRBJ2-1|few|TRBD1
TGTGCCAGCAGCGCCTCGGGACAGGGATACAATGAGCAGTTCTTC
CASSASGQGYNEQFF
>TRBV7-2|TRBJ2-2|-|-
TGTGCCAGCAGCTTAAGGTCTTGGGACTTACTCACCGGGGAGCTGTTTTTT
CASSLRSWDLLTGELFF
>TRBV4-1|TRBJ1-5|-|-
TGCGCCAGCAGCCAAGAGTTCGGACTCAATCAGCCCCAGCATTTT
CASSQEFGLNQPQHF
>TRBV7-9|TRBJ2-1|few|-
TGTGCCAGCTCAAAAGGGGGCAATGAGCAGTTCTTC
CASSKGGNEQFF
>TRBV29-1|TRBJ2-7|-|TRBD1
TGCAGCGTCCGCGCGGGGGACAGGGTGCACTACGAGCAGTACTTC
CSVRAGDRVHYEQYF
>TRBV20-1|TRBJ2-7|few|-
TGCAGTGCTAGGCTCACCTACGAGCAGTACTTC
CSARLTYEQYF
>TRBV7-3|TRBJ2-5|few|-
TGTGCCAGCAGTCCTAACGGGGAGACCCAGTACTTC
CASSPNGETQYF
>TRBV7-9|TRBJ1-5|many|-
TGTGCCAGCAGCCGCCAGAGCGGAGATCAGCCCCAGCATTTT
CASSRQSGDQPQHF
>TRBV7-6|TRBJ2-3|-|TRBD1
TGTGCCAGCACACCGGGACAGGGGACAGATACGCAGTATTTT
CASTPGQGTDTQYF
>TRBV29-1|TRBJ2-7|few|TRBD2
TGCAGCGTAGTCGGTAGCGGGAGGGCTTACGAGCAGTACTTC
CSVVGSGRAYEQYF
>TRBV12-3/TRBV12-4|TRBJ2-2|few|-
TGCGCCAGCAGTCGCGTAAACACCGGGGAGCTGTTTTTT
CASSRVNTGELFF
>TRBV7-2|TRBJ1-5|few|-
TGTGCCAGCAGCTTAGACAGGCCGGGGTTTTCGTATAGCAATCAGCCCCAGCATTTT
CASSLDRPGFSYSNQPQHF
>TRBV19|TRBJ2-1|-|-
TGTGCCGTCGGGTTAGGCCACAATGAGCAGTTCTTC
CAVGLGHNEQFF
>TRBV2|TRBJ2-5|once|-
TGTGCCAGCAGTTACGAAGACGGGACTTCGTACCAAGAGACCCAGTACTTC
CASSYEDGTSYQETQYF
>TRBV7-8|TRBJ1-5|few|-
TGTGCCAGCAGCTTATTCGCGGCAGCAAAACCCTCCAATCAGCCCCAGCATTTT
CASSLFAAAKPSNQPQHF
>TRBV11-2|TRBJ1-5|few|-
TGTGCCAGCAGCTCCAGCGGGAGGGCCCCAGATACGCAGCATTTT
CASSSSGRAPDTQHF
>TRBV7-9|TRBJ2-1|few|-
TGTGCCAGCAGGGCGGCCTATACCAATGAGCAGTTCTTC
CASRAAYTNEQFF
>TRBV28|TRBJ2-1|-|-
TGTGCCAGCAGTTTAGGGAACAGGAAGTTTGGTGAGCAGTTCTTC
CASSLGNRKFGEQFF
>TRBV25-1|TRBJ2-1|-|-
TGTGCCAGCAGTACGAACAGGGTGCACAATGAGCAGTTCTTC
CASSTNRVHNEQFF
>TRBV20-1|TRBJ1-2|-|TRBD1
TGCAGTGCTAGAGACCGGGACAGGGTATATGGCTACACCTTC
CSARDRDRVYGYTF
>TRBV7-2|TRBJ1-2|many|-
TGTGCCAGCAGCTTAGCGCGGGCCAGGGCCTATGGCTACACCTTC
CASSLARARAYGYTF
>TRBV12-3/TRBV12-4|TRBJ2-1|-|-
TGTGCCAGCAGTTTAGAGGGCGGGCCAGCCACGGATGAGCAGTTCTTC
CASSLEGGPATDEQFF
>TRBV7-9|TRBJ1-1|many|-
TGTGCCAGCAGCTGGGGGAGCGGTGAAGCTTTCTTT
CASSWGSGEAFF
>TRBV12-3/TRBV12-4|TRBJ2-1|-|TRBD2
TGTGCCAGCAGTTTAGTTAGCGGGAGCAATGAGCAGTTCTTC
CASSLVSGSNEQFF
>TRBV4-3|TRBJ2-1|many|-
TGCGCCAGCAGCCCCGAGAGGGGGGGCTACAATGAGCAGTTCTTC
CASSPERGGYNEQFF
>TRBV29-1|TRBJ1-2|once|TRBD1
TGCAGCGTCCCTCGGGACAGGACGAACTATGGCTACACCTTC
CSVPRDRTNYGYTF
>TRBV4-3|TRBJ2-3|-|-
TGCGCCAGCAGCTCGAACGCGGGACGCACAGATACGCAGTATTTT
CASSSNAGRTDTQYF
>TRBV28|TRBJ1-1|few|-
TGTGCCAGCATCCCGACCAGGGGAAGCCCTGAAGCTTTCTTT
CASIPTRGSPEAFF
>TRBV7-3|TRBJ1-1|-|-
TGTGCCAGCAGCCCCAGCTCAGGGTTAACTGAAGCTTTCTTT
CASSPSSGLTEAFF
>TRBV7-2|TRBJ2-5|many|TRBD2
TGTGCCAGCAGCCCGACTAGCGGGGGAGGGGAGACCCAGTACTTC
CASSPTSGGGETQYF
>TRBV7-3|TRBJ2-3|few|-
TGTGCCAGCAGCTTAGACACCAACACAGATACGCAGTATTTT
CASSLDTNTDTQYF
>TRBV7-8|TRBJ2-3|few|TRBD2
TGTGCCAGCAGCTGGAGCGGGGGGGTGACAGATACGCAGTATTTT
CASSWSGGVTDTQYF
>TRBV6-2/TRBV6-3|TRBJ2-1|-|TRBD2
TGTGCCCGCAGTACTAGCGGGGGGAATGAGCAGTTCTTC
CARSTSGGNEQFF
>TRBV19|TRBJ2-5|few|-
TGTGCCAGTAGTGGGGACTTCCAAGAGACCCAGTACTTC
CASSGDFQETQYF
>TRBV6-1|TRBJ2-7|-|-
TGTGCCAGCAGTGATAGGACAGTATTGTACGAGCAGTACTTC
CASSDRTVLYEQYF
>TRBV28|TRBJ2-1|few|-
TGTGCCAGCAGTTCCCTGGTAGATGAGCAGTTCTTC
CASSSLVDEQFF
>TRBV7-6|TRBJ1-4|few|-
TGTGCCAGCAGCAGTCAGGGGAGGAGTAATGAAAAACTGTTTTTT
CASSSQGRSNEKLFF
>TRBV4-3|TRBJ2-1|few|-
TGCGCCAGCAGCCAAGATCCCCCAGTCAATGAGCAGTTCTTC
CASSQDPPVNEQFF
>TRBV28|TRBJ2-3|few|-
TGTGCCAGCAGTTTATTCCTAAGCTTCGGGACTCTAGATACGCAGTATTTT
CASSLFLSFGTLDTQYF